Each of the 13 T cell receptor beta chains below was sequenced from the same sample in a study of blood T cell repertoires in COVID-19. The repertoire was sequenced with immunoSEQ multiplex PCR; TCRdb's copy has only in-frame clones and lacks some. The sample lists hundreds of thousands of clones, 80% to 90% occurring once. Sequenced material: PBMCs or T cells enriched from blood (not recorded which). These receptors were collected from a woman in her 40s with acute COVID-19.

This sequence joins TRBV10-3 and TRBJ1-3; D gene unclear. Germline CDR1 reads ENHRY; CDR2 reads SYGVKD. Deletions cut 6 bases from V and 2 bases from J, with 23 bases between. The CDR3 spans 18 residues. CDR3 region: CAISRNPVELLTGNTIYF. Written as DNA, the CDR3 is TGTGCCATCAGCCGAAACCCTGTGGAGTTACTGACTGGAAACACCATATATTTT.

The CDR3 DNA follows: TGTGCCAGCAGCCTCACTACCGACCACAATGAGCAGTTCTTC. This encodes CASSLTTDHNEQFF. The V gene is TRBV7-9, the J gene TRBJ2-1; D is ambiguous. The CDR3 totals 14 residues. Germline CDR1 and CDR2: SEHNR and FQNEAQ (reference sequence). Between the trimmed V and J ends, which lost 5 bases and 5 bases, there was a span of 13 bases.

The chain uses TRBV19 and TRBJ1-5, with a weak D call TRBD1 (5 bases). CDR3 size: 14 residues. V was cut by 6 bases and J by 8 bases, with 17 bases left in between. Looked up from germline, CDR1 is LNHDA and CDR2 is SQIVND (reference sequence). CDR3 protein: CASSPPGGGKPQHF. The CDR3 nucleotides read TGTGCCAGTAGCCCCCCCGGGGGGGGGAAGCCCCAGCATTTT.

The chain combines TRBV18 with TRBJ2-2; no clear D. Trimming took off 3 bases at V and 7 bases at J, with 12 bases between the two ends. CDR3 length: 14 residues. Germline V gene lookup returns CDR1 KGHSH and CDR2 LQKENI. The CDR3 DNA sequence: TGTGCCAGCTCACCTCACCCTACCGGCGGGGAGCTGTTTTTT. Amino acids: CASSPHPTGGELFF.

The rearrangement links TRBV14 to TRBJ2-1, with TRBD2 identical over 10 bases. In germline, CDR1 is SGHDN, CDR2 FVKESK. V was pared by 6 bases and J by 4 bases, with 3 bases of the junction left unmatched. The CDR3 runs to 14 residues. CDR3 nucleotide sequence: TGTGCCAGCAGTCTAGCGGGAGAGTACAATGAGCAGTTCTTC. This codes for CASSLAGEYNEQFF. The full variable domain, its missing parts supplied by reference TRBV14 and TRBJ2-1, is EAGVTQFPSHSVIEKGQTVTLRCDPISGHDNLYWYRRVMGKEIKFLLHFVKESKQDESGMPNNRFLAERTGGTYSTLKVQPAELEDSGVYFCASSLAGEYNEQFFGPGTRLTVL.

This chain links TRBV5-8 with TRBJ1-5; 8 positions agree with TRBD1. CDR1 SGHTS and CDR2 YDEGEE come from the germline V gene. The CDR3 is 16 amino acids. V lost 1 base, J lost 1 base, and 4 bases stayed unmatched. The CDR3, as DNA: TGTGCCAGCAGCTTGCTGGACAGGGTGAGCAATCAGCCCCAGCATTTT. Protein sequence: CASSLLDRVSNQPQHF.

The V gene is TRBV27, the J gene TRBJ1-3; D uncertain. This CDR3 spans 13 amino acids. The ends were cut back, 6 bases at V and 2 bases at J, with 8 bases in the middle. CDR1 MNHEY and CDR2 SMNVEV come from the germline V gene (reference sequence). In nucleotides, the CDR3 is TGTGCCAGCAGACAGATTACTGGAAACACCATATATTTT. As protein: CASRQITGNTIYF.

V gene TRBV11-3 combines with J gene TRBJ2-7, with a tentative D call TRBD2 (6 bases). CDR3 size: 13 residues. V was trimmed by 3 bases and J by 7 bases, leaving 13 bases between them. Germline V gene lookup returns CDR1 SGHNT and CDR2 YENEEA. The CDR3 DNA follows: TGTGCCAGCAGCTTTGGAGGGGCGAGGGAGCAGTACTTC. Protein sequence: CASSFGGAREQYF.

The gene calls are TRBV2 and TRBJ1-1; 8 bases are a match to TRBD1. The CDR3 covers 13 residues. CDR1 and CDR2 (germline): SNHLY, FYNNEI. Trimming removed 7 bases from V and 1 base from J; junction bases left unmatched: 2. The CDR3 spells CASTRGRNTEAFF. The CDR3 DNA reads TGTGCCAGCACCAGGGGGCGGAACACTGAAGCTTTCTTT.

V gene TRBV27 combines with J gene TRBJ2-1, with D perhaps TRBD2 (5 bases). V lost 5 bases, J lost 5 bases, and 16 bases lay in between. Per the germline V gene, CDR1 is MNHEY and CDR2 is SMNVEV (reference sequence). The CDR3 has 15 residues. The CDR3 DNA is TGTGCCAGCAGTATACTAGGTCGCTTGGACAATGAGCAGTTCTTC. This translates into CASSILGRLDNEQFF.

This chain uses TRBV15 with TRBJ2-1; TRBD1 agrees at 11 bases. The CDR3 length is 15 residues. Germline trimming cut 1 base from V and 5 bases from J; bases unmatched to any gene: 1. The germline gives CDR1 LNHNV, CDR2 YYDKDF (reference sequence). The CDR3 coding sequence is TGTGCCACCAGCAGAGTGGGACAGGGGGACAATGAGCAGTTCTTC. Protein sequence: CATSRVGQGDNEQFF.

The J gene is TRBJ2-6, the V gene TRBV5-1; TRBD2 aligns across 7 bases. The V gene end was trimmed by 5 bases and the J gene end by 0 bases; junction bases not matched to a gene: 5. Germline loops: CDR1 SGHRS, CDR2 YFSETQ. The CDR3 has 16 amino acids. CDR3 loop: CASSVREVSGANVLTF. CDR3 sequence (DNA): TGCGCCAGCAGTGTCCGGGAGGTCTCTGGGGCCAACGTCCTGACTTTC.

The chain uses TRBV18 and TRBJ2-1; TRBD2 is a possible D gene (6 bases). There are 13 residues in the CDR3. With 6 bases removed from V and 7 bases from J, the gap between germline ends came to 13 bases. Per the germline V gene, CDR1 is KGHSH and CDR2 is LQKENI. Here the CDR3 DNA reads TGTGCCAGCTCTCCGGGACGGGGGAATGAGCAGTTCTTC. As protein: CASSPGRGNEQFF.